This is a list of T cell receptor beta chains from one sample in a study of T-cell reconstitution after alpha-beta-depleted transplantation in children. TCRdb reanalysed the PCR reads using MiXCR and keeps one entry per CDR3 protein. The profile shows roughly 350,000 distinct CDR3 sequences, roughly 16% of them singletons. This specimen consisted of PBMCs, mostly from graft donor cells, obtained 360 days after TCRalphabeta/CD19-depleted stem cell transplant. Receptors were obtained from a male patient aged 2 to 10 who had a stem cell transplant for acute lymphoblastic leukemia, so the T cells may come from the graft donor. Both conserved end residues are part of each CDR3. D genes are given only for firm matches. Size values are once, few and many counts, or a class for expanded clones, and some rows have none.

v_gene	abundance	d_gene	j_gene	CDR3aa	CDR3nt
TRBV5-8	NA	NA	TRBJ1-5	CASSLGGVEPQHF	TGTGCCAGCAGCTTGGGAGGGGTTGAGCCCCAGCATTTT
TRBV4-3	few	NA	TRBJ2-7	CASSQGTGIYEQYF	TGCGCCAGCAGCCAAGGAACGGGGATCTACGAGCAGTACTTC
TRBV12-3/TRBV12-4	NA	NA	TRBJ2-2	CASSWQGTNTGELFF	TGTGCCAGCAGTTGGCAGGGGACGAACACCGGGGAGCTGTTTTTT
TRBV5-1	NA	NA	TRBJ2-7	CASSDAPVSSYEQYF	TGCGCCAGCAGCGACGCGCCGGTTAGCTCCTACGAGCAGTACTTC
TRBV5-1	few	NA	TRBJ2-1	CASSYLNEQFF	TGCGCCAGCAGCTACCTCAATGAGCAGTTCTTC
TRBV20-1	few	NA	TRBJ2-7	CSARDLTYYEQYF	TGCAGTGCTAGAGACCTAACCTACTACGAGCAGTACTTC
TRBV5-6	few	NA	TRBJ2-7	CASSLTRSDEQYF	TGTGCCAGCAGCTTGACCCGCTCGGACGAGCAGTACTTC
TRBV4-2	NA	TRBD1	TRBJ1-2	CASSQEDRRAYGYTF	TGTGCCAGCAGCCAAGAGGACAGGAGAGCCTATGGCTACACCTTC
TRBV4-1	NA	TRBD1	TRBJ1-1	CASRDRDRTEAFF	TGCGCCAGCCGGGACAGGGACAGGACTGAAGCTTTCTTT
TRBV12-3/TRBV12-4	many	NA	TRBJ2-7	CASSLMAPGYEQYF	TGTGCCAGCAGTTTAATGGCTCCGGGCTACGAGCAGTACTTC
TRBV25-1	few	NA	TRBJ1-1	CASSEYGGKAFF	TGTGCCAGCAGTGAATACGGGGGGAAAGCTTTCTTT
TRBV18	NA	NA	TRBJ1-1	CASSPPGTRGITTEAFF	TGTGCCAGCTCACCACCCGGAACCCGGGGGATTACCACTGAAGCTTTCTTT
TRBV4-3	NA	NA	TRBJ2-7	CASSQGQGGSYEQYF	TGCGCCAGCAGCCAAGGACAGGGAGGGTCCTACGAGCAGTACTTC
TRBV29-1	few	NA	TRBJ2-1	CSVSMLAYEQFF	TGCAGCGTTAGCATGCTAGCGTATGAGCAGTTCTTC
TRBV30	many	TRBD1	TRBJ2-7	CAWSPALTGTYEQYF	TGTGCCTGGAGTCCCGCCTTGACAGGGACCTACGAGCAGTACTTC
TRBV6-2/TRBV6-3	many	TRBD1	TRBJ2-2	CASSTGAGELFF	TGTGCCAGCAGCACAGGGGCCGGGGAGCTGTTTTTT
TRBV7-2	NA	NA	TRBJ2-5	CASSLGFALAETQYF	TGTGCCAGCAGCTTAGGTTTCGCGTTGGCGGAGACCCAGTACTTC
TRBV28	few	TRBD2	TRBJ2-7	CASSGLAGDGAYEQYF	TGTGCCAGCAGTGGACTAGCGGGAGATGGGGCCTACGAGCAGTACTTC
TRBV29-1	many	NA	TRBJ2-3	CSVAWGPSRTDTQYF	TGCAGCGTTGCTTGGGGCCCCTCTCGAACAGATACGCAGTATTTT
TRBV5-1	NA	NA	TRBJ2-6	CASSLGLMALSGANVLTF	TGCGCCAGCAGCTTAGGGCTTATGGCCCTCTCTGGGGCCAACGTCCTGACTTTC
TRBV5-6	many	NA	TRBJ1-5	CASSLGTGQPQHF	TGTGCCAGCAGCTTGGGGACCGGACAGCCCCAGCATTTT
TRBV4-1	NA	NA	TRBJ1-5	CASSQVGRARQEPQHF	TGCGCCAGCAGCCAAGTGGGGAGAGCCAGGCAGGAGCCCCAGCATTTT